This is a list of T cell receptor beta chains from one sample in a study of T cell repertoires in cytomegalovirus infection. These receptors lack a known antigen. TCRdb redid the calling of the reads with MiXCR, one entry per CDR3 protein. Counted here are around 710,000 distinct CDR3 sequences, about 29% occurring once; the ten biggest clones make up around 13%. The sequencing used cultured CD8+ T cells from PBMCs, collected from culture after CMV antigen stimulation. The source of these receptors is a human donor in good health (CMV status not recorded). Some clones in this sample may be carry-over from other donors' samples. The CDR3 runs from the conserved cysteine through the conserved F or W. A D gene is named only where the DNA matches it firmly. Clone size is stated in some rows and not others, as once, few, many or a class when expanded.

D gene	V gene	J gene	CDR3 length	clone size	CDR3 DNA	CDR3 protein
.	TRBV6-8	TRBJ2-7	14	.	TGTGCCAGCACCCACGGAGGGGGCCACTACGAGCAGTACTTC	CASTHGGGHYEQYF
TRBD1	TRBV20-1	TRBJ1-2	13	few	TGCAGTGCTAGTGGGACAGCTGACTATGGCTACACCTTC	CSASGTADYGYTF
.	TRBV12-3/TRBV12-4	TRBJ2-3	11	.	TGTGCCGTCCGGGGGGCGGGTACGCAGTGTTTT	CAVRGAGTQCF
TRBD1	TRBV4-1	TRBJ2-1	16	few	TGCGCCAGCAGCCAAGATCCCGGGACAGGGGGCCATAGGCAGTTCTTC	CASSQDPGTGGHRQFF
TRBD2	TRBV7-6	TRBJ2-1	18	few	TGTGCCAGCAGCCAAATCCCCGGGACTAGCGGGGTATACAATGAGCAGTTCTTC	CASSQIPGTSGVYNEQFF
.	TRBV6-5	TRBJ2-3	16	few	TGTGCCAGCAGTGCCGGGACACTTATTAGCACAGATACGCAGTATTTT	CASSAGTLISTDTQYF
TRBD2	TRBV19	TRBJ2-1	13	.	TGTGCCAGTACATGGAGAGCGGGGGTCGAGCAGTTCTTC	CASTWRAGVEQFF
.	TRBV15	TRBJ1-1	15	.	TGTGCCACCAGCAGAGATTTGGGGAGGATGAGTGAAGCTTTCTTT	CATSRDLGRMSEAFF
.	TRBV7-6	TRBJ1-6	15	few	TGTGCCAGCAGCTGGGACGGAACCTATAATTCACCCCTCCACTTT	CASSWDGTYNSPLHF
.	TRBV4-2	TRBJ2-3	13	.	TGTGCCGGGTGCGCGGACGTCACAGATACGCAGTATTTT	CAGCADVTDTQYF
TRBD1	TRBV20-1	TRBJ2-6	14	.	TGCAGTGCTAGGGACAGGGCTGGGGCCAACGTCCTGACTTTC	CSARDRAGANVLTF
.	TRBV24-1	TRBJ2-7	13	.	TGTGCCACCATCCCCCCCAACGTATACGAGCAGTACTTC	CATIPPNVYEQYF